These T cell receptor beta chains were read from a single sample in a study of OX40 agonist ivuxolimab in advanced cancers. Profiled with immunoSEQ multiplex PCR; TCRdb holds only in-frame clones, not every one. This repertoire shows 70,000 to 85,000 clones, about nine tenths found once; its top ten account for around 0.98%. The source was CD4+ or CD8+ T cells sorted from blood, collected in a trial of the OX40 agonist ivuxolimab. All receptors come from an adult with an advanced solid tumor such as melanoma, head and neck, liver or kidney cancer. Both conserved end residues are part of each CDR3. A D gene is named only where the DNA matches it firmly. Some rows mark clone size as missing; the rest say once, few, many or name a class of expanded clone.

v_gene	j_gene	abundance	d_gene	CDR3nt	CDR3aa
TRBV29-1	TRBJ1-1	.	.	TGCAGCGTTTACAAGAACACTGAAGCTTTCTTT	CSVYKNTEAFF
TRBV29-1	TRBJ1-1	.	.	TGCAGCGTTGTTTTGGGGGGAACTGAAGCTTTCTTT	CSVVLGGTEAFF
TRBV14	TRBJ2-5	.	.	TGTGCCAGCAGCCAAGATGGAGAGACCCAGTACTTC	CASSQDGETQYF
TRBV19	TRBJ2-3	.	.	TGTGCCAGTAGTATGACGTTCGGGGACCCCCCGGGTACGCAGTATTTT	CASSMTFGDPPGTQYF
TRBV19	TRBJ1-2	.	.	TGTGCCAGCAGCTGGGGCGGGGCTGCTAACTATGGCTACACCTTC	CASSWGGAANYGYTF
TRBV27	TRBJ1-1	.	.	TGTGCCAGCAGTTTATGGGGGTTGCAGAACACTGAAGCTTTCTTT	CASSLWGLQNTEAFF
TRBV5-1	TRBJ1-1	.	.	TGCGCCAGCAGCTTTGGTCAGGGGTCAACTGAAGCTTTCTTT	CASSFGQGSTEAFF
TRBV11-2	TRBJ1-4	.	.	TGTGCCAGCAGCTCGTCAGGGGCACGGGGCGAAAAACTGTTTTTT	CASSSSGARGEKLFF
TRBV5-1	TRBJ1-1	.	.	TGCGCCAGTACCACCGGCGCCCCCCAATCTGAAGCTTTCTTT	CASTTGAPQSEAFF
TRBV29-1	TRBJ2-1	.	.	TGCAGCGTTCAAGGGGGGGGGTACAATGAGCAGTTCTTC	CSVQGGGYNEQFF
TRBV7-7	TRBJ2-5	.	.	TGTGCCAGCAGTGGGGGGCGCGGGGAGACCCAGTACTTC	CASSGGRGETQYF
TRBV7-8	TRBJ2-2	.	TRBD1	TGTGCCAGCAGCGCGACAGGGGCAGAAAGTAACACCGGGGAGCTGTTTTTT	CASSATGAESNTGELFF
TRBV5-1	TRBJ2-7	.	TRBD2	TGCGCCAGCAGCGGCAGCGGGAGGGTCTACGAGCAGTACTTC	CASSGSGRVYEQYF
TRBV5-1	TRBJ2-2	once	.	TGCGCCAGCAGCTTGGCCCCTGAACTCACCGGGGAGCTGTTTTTT	CASSLAPELTGELFF
TRBV6-1	TRBJ1-3	.	.	TGTGCCAGCAGGCCCCGAGGGACTGGAAACACCATATATTTT	CASRPRGTGNTIYF
TRBV30	TRBJ1-1	.	.	TGTGCCTGGAGTCCCCTAGGTCGCTCAGCGAACACTGAAGCTTTCTTT	CAWSPLGRSANTEAFF
TRBV7-9	TRBJ2-7	.	.	TGTGCCAGCAGCTTAGGGTCGGGGGCGGCCACCTACGAGCAGTACTTC	CASSLGSGAATYEQYF
TRBV6-4	TRBJ2-2	.	.	TGTGCCAGCAGTGAAACCACCGGGGAGCTGTTTTTT	CASSETTGELFF
TRBV28	TRBJ1-2	.	.	TGTGCCAGCAGCACCGGGTCTCATGGCTACACCTTC	CASSTGSHGYTF
TRBV5-1	TRBJ2-7	once	.	TGCGCCAGCAGCTTGGGACCTAGCACCCCCTACGAGCAGTACTTC	CASSLGPSTPYEQYF
TRBV7-9	TRBJ2-2	.	TRBD2	TGTGCCAGCAGCTTAGGGCTAGCGGAGAACACCGGGGAGCTGTTTTTT	CASSLGLAENTGELFF
TRBV14	TRBJ2-5	.	TRBD1	TGTGCCAGCAGCCCAATACGGGACAGGGAAGAGACCCAGTACTTC	CASSPIRDREETQYF
TRBV11-2	TRBJ2-7	.	.	TGTGCCAGCAGTCCTCAAGCGGTACCCTCCTACGAGCAGTACTTC	CASSPQAVPSYEQYF
TRBV5-4	TRBJ1-1	.	.	TGTGCCAGCAGCCTGGGGTTGCCGAACACTGAAGCTTTCTTT	CASSLGLPNTEAFF
TRBV15	TRBJ1-3	.	.	TGTGCCACCAGCAGAGATAAGGGAATTCTATCTGGAAACACCATATATTTT	CATSRDKGILSGNTIYF
TRBV7-9	TRBJ2-4	.	TRBD2	TGTGCCAGCAGTCCCCCTTTCAGGCTAGCGGACAAAAACATTCAGTACTTC	CASSPPFRLADKNIQYF
TRBV11-2	TRBJ1-2	.	.	TGTGCCAGCAGCTTAGACAGAAACTATGGCTACACCTTC	CASSLDRNYGYTF
TRBV2	TRBJ2-2	.	.	TGTGCCACTACCCAGGGTAGAACGAACACCGGGGAGCTGTTTTTT	CATTQGRTNTGELFF